A selection of T cell receptor beta chains follows, all from one sample in a study of immune characterization of retroperitoneal liposarcoma. Each CDR3 protein is one row after TCRdb ran MiXCR on the PCR reads. The sample lists approximately 900 distinct CDR3 sequences, under 35% occurring once. Sample: tumor tissue. The receptors originated from a male donor with retroperitoneal liposarcoma. Each CDR3 is given with its conserved first and last residue. D genes are given only for firm matches. Rows give clone size only sometimes, using once, few, many, or a class for an expanded clone.

v_call,d_call,clone_size,j_call,cdr3_aa,cdr3_nt
TRBV6-1,NA,few,TRBJ2-7,CASSRGSTQRSSTRPEQYF,TGTGCCAGCAGCCGAGGGTCCACCCAGCGGTCGTCTACTCGCCCCGAGCAGTACTTC
TRBV6-2/TRBV6-3,NA,few,TRBJ2-1,CASSSGQIRSDEQFF,TGTGCCAGCAGCTCGGGCCAAATAAGGTCAGATGAGCAGTTCTTC
TRBV25-1,NA,medium-sized,TRBJ2-1,CASSDGADPYNEQFF,TGTGCCAGCAGTGATGGAGCGGATCCCTACAATGAGCAGTTCTTC
TRBV7-2,NA,NA,TRBJ2-5,CASSLVTGGRKETQYF,TGTGCCAGCAGCTTAGTAACTGGAGGTCGGAAAGAGACCCAGTACTTC
TRBV7-3,TRBD2,large,TRBJ2-5,CASSSGTSVAQETQYF,TGTGCCAGCAGCTCAGGGACTAGCGTAGCCCAAGAGACCCAGTACTTC
TRBV6-1,TRBD1,large,TRBJ2-1,CASSSGTENEQFF,TGTGCCAGCAGTTCTGGGACAGAAAATGAGCAGTTCTTC
TRBV6-5,TRBD2,large,TRBJ2-1,CASSYRGGVAYNEQFF,TGTGCCAGCAGTTACCGGGGAGGGGTAGCCTACAATGAGCAGTTCTTC
TRBV6-8,TRBD2,NA,TRBJ2-7,CASRAGLVLYNEQYF,TGTGCCAGCCGGGCGGGACTAGTCCTCTACAATGAGCAGTACTTC
TRBV12-3/TRBV12-4,TRBD1,few,TRBJ1-4,CASSLNTGEEKLFF,TGTGCCAGCAGTTTAAATACAGGGGAGGAAAAACTGTTTTTT
TRBV6-1,NA,large,TRBJ2-5,CASSEMRDLKNQETQYF,TGTGCCAGCAGTGAAATGAGGGACTTAAAAAACCAAGAGACCCAGTACTTC